Below are 21 T cell receptor beta chains sequenced from a single sample in a study of shared clonotypes between healthy human individuals. Using immunoSEQ multiplex PCR, the repertoire was profiled, and TCRdb retains in-frame clones only, with some absent. The sample holds about 2.4 million clones, roughly 93% seen once. The sequenced material came from naive CD4+ T cells from PBMCs. Subset indicated: CD45RA+ positively selected. The receptors originated from a man younger than 30 in good health. Some clones in this sample may be carry-over from other donors' samples.

V is TRBV5-1 and J is TRBJ2-1; D is uncertain. V was cut by 0 bases and J by 4 bases, with 11 bases left in between. The CDR3 runs to 15 residues. Germline-derived CDR1 and CDR2 are SGHRS and YFSETQ. CDR3 amino acids: CASSLDKAYYNEQFF. The CDR3 region has the DNA TGCGCCAGCAGCTTGGATAAAGCATATTACAATGAGCAGTTCTTC.

A word on this clone: In the same sample, other DNA sequences code for this CDR3. This chain links TRBV4-1 with TRBJ1-4, with D unclear. CDR1 is MGHRA, CDR2 YSYEKL, per germline. CDR3 size: 13 residues. V was clipped by 3 bases and J by 8 bases, with 10 bases between them. CDR3 loop: CASSQVIGEKLFF. Here the CDR3 DNA reads TGCGCCAGCAGCCAGGTTATTGGAGAAAAACTGTTTTTT.

The genes are TRBV30 and TRBJ2-4, with D perhaps matching TRBD2 (6 bases). This CDR3 region has 14 residues. Trimming removed 5 bases at V and 0 bases at J, with 11 bases between. Germline lookup yields CDR1 GTSNPN and CDR2 SVGIG (reference sequence). CDR3 nucleotides: TGTGCCTGGGCCCCGGGGGTAGCCAAAAACATTCAGTACTTC. This codes for CAWAPGVAKNIQYF.

J is TRBJ2-7 and V is TRBV10-1; tentative D call: TRBD2 (7 bases). V lost 6 bases and J 5 bases, leaving 20 bases between the germline ends. The CDR3 has 15 residues. Germline CDR1 WNHNN, CDR2 SYGVQD (reference sequence). The CDR3 spells CASRRGGEGPNEQYF. In DNA, the CDR3 is TGCGCCAGCAGGAGGGGGGGGGAGGGCCCCAACGAGCAGTACTTC.

This chain links TRBV11-2 with TRBJ2-3, with D uncertain. Per the germline V gene, CDR1 is SGHAT and CDR2 is FQNNGV. The V and J ends lost 5 bases and 0 bases respectively, with 12 bases between them. The CDR3 runs 15 residues. CDR3 in amino acids: CASSANIGSTDTQYF. CDR3 DNA sequence: TGTGCCAGCAGCGCAAACATCGGGAGCACAGATACGCAGTATTTT.

The V call is TRBV19, the J call TRBJ2-7; 9 bases fit TRBD2. The CDR3 loop spans 15 amino acids. The germline CDR1 and CDR2 sequences are LNHDA and SQIVND (reference sequence). J gave up 2 bases and V 5 bases, and 7 bases lay outside the gene matches. The CDR3 loop is CASSPLREGAYEQYF. Written as DNA, the CDR3 is TGTGCCAGTAGTCCCCTGCGGGAGGGGGCCTACGAGCAGTACTTC.

This sequence joins TRBV28 and TRBJ1-1, with D perhaps matching TRBD1 (5 bases). This CDR3 region has 13 residues. Trimming took 4 bases from V and 1 from J, leaving 7 bases between them. Germline-derived CDR1 and CDR2 are MDHEN and SYDVKM. CDR3 sequence: CASSSDRNTEAFF. The CDR3 bases are TGTGCCAGCAGTTCCGACAGGAACACTGAAGCTTTCTTT.

V is TRBV29-1 and J is TRBJ2-5; 7 nucleotides line up with TRBD1. The J call may be faulty, since TRBJ2-7 better matches the DNA end. Germline V gene lookup returns CDR1 SQVTM and CDR2 ANQGSEA. This CDR3 contains 14 residues. In DNA form, the CDR3 reads TGCAGCGTAGCCCCGGGACAGTGGAACTACGAGCAGTACTTC. This encodes CSVAPGQWNYEQYF.

In the case of this clone: This CDR3 is also generated by other DNA sequences in the sample. The chain carries TRBV6-1 and TRBJ1-1; the D gene is possibly TRBD1 (5 bases). Germline V gives CDR1 MNHNS, CDR2 SASEGT. V shed 3 bases and J shed 3 bases, with 8 bases lying between them. The length of the CDR3 is 13 residues. This chain's CDR3 is CASSDGGYTEAFF. CDR3 DNA: TGTGCCAGCAGTGATGGGGGATACACTGAAGCTTTCTTT.

The chain recombines TRBV11-2 with TRBJ2-5; a weak D match, TRBD1 (6 bases). The CDR3 sequence is 15 residues long. Germline V CDR1 and CDR2: SGHAT, FQNNGV. Trimming took off 0 bases at V and 4 bases at J, with 12 bases between the two ends. In nucleotides, the CDR3 is TGTGCCAGCAGCTTAGATCCAAGGGGGTCAGAGACCCAGTACTTC. Its translation: CASSLDPRGSETQYF.

The chain couples TRBV2 to TRBJ2-3; TRBD2 agrees at 10 bases. The CDR3 runs 15 residues. Germline V lookup: CDR1 SNHLY, CDR2 FYNNEI. Germline trimming cut 4 bases from V and 1 base from J; bases unmatched to any gene: 2. In DNA form, the CDR3 reads TGTGCCAGCAGTGTCCTAGCGGGAGGCACAGATACGCAGTATTTT. Its translation is CASSVLAGGTDTQYF.

This chain uses TRBV4-1 with TRBJ2-3; D may correspond to TRBD1 or TRBD2 (5 bases each). The CDR3 extends over 13 amino acids. V was cut by 4 bases and J by 4 bases, with 9 bases left in between. Per the germline V gene, CDR1 is MGHRA and CDR2 is YSYEKL. The CDR3 nucleotides read TGCGCCAGCAGCCCAAGAGGGGCAGATACGCAGTATTTT. Translating it yields CASSPRGADTQYF.

The rearrangement uses TRBV20-1 and TRBJ2-1, with D unclear. CDR1 is DFQATT and CDR2 is SNEGSKA in the germline V gene (reference sequence). CDR3 length equals 11 residues. Trimming pared 6 bases from V and 4 bases from J, leaving 7 bases between. The CDR3 spells CSAQWYNEQFF. CDR3 coding DNA: TGCAGTGCCCAGTGGTACAATGAGCAGTTCTTC.

V and J are TRBV11-1 and TRBJ2-7; 7 positions agree with TRBD1. The germline CDR1 and CDR2 sequences are SGHAT and FQDESV (reference sequence). This CDR3 spans 15 amino acids. The V and J ends lost 5 bases and 1 base, in that order; junction bases with no gene match: 8. In DNA form, the CDR3 reads TGTGCCAGCAGCCCTCTGCCGGGACAGTCCTACGAGCAGTACTTC. Protein product: CASSPLPGQSYEQYF.

The chain couples TRBV7-2 to TRBJ2-1; TRBD2 agrees at 9 bases. The CDR3 spans 13 residues. V lost 8 bases, J lost 15 bases, and 14 bases stayed unmatched. In germline, CDR1 is SGHTA, CDR2 FQGNSA. CDR3 sequence (DNA): TGTGCCAGCGTTGCGGGAGGGCAGAATGACCGGTTCTTC. This gives the protein CASVAGGQNDRFF.

The CDR3 spells CATLGRENYGYTF. CDR3 sequence (DNA): TGTGCCACCCTGGGGAGGGAAAACTATGGCTACACCTTC. The chain is built from TRBV28 and TRBJ1-2, with D uncertain. V lost 10 bases and J 2 bases, leaving 14 bases between the germline ends. The germline CDR1 and CDR2 sequences are MDHEN and SYDVKM. The CDR3 has 13 amino acids.

This chain links TRBV30 with TRBJ2-7; 11 positions match TRBD2. V shed 5 bases and J 4 bases; nucleotides not matched to a gene: 7. Germline V gene data show CDR1 as GTSNPN and CDR2 as SVGIG (reference sequence). The CDR3 has 14 amino acids. CDR3 sequence reads: CAWGPTSGVYEQYF. Here the CDR3 DNA reads TGTGCCTGGGGACCGACTAGCGGGGTATACGAGCAGTACTTC.

The chain carries TRBV7-2 and TRBJ1-1; 8 bases line up with TRBD1. The CDR3 extends over 13 amino acids. Germline CDR1 is SGHTA and CDR2 is FQGNSA. J gave up 8 bases and V 4 bases, and 6 bases lay outside the gene matches. The CDR3 DNA sequence: TGTGCCAGCAGCTCACCATACAGGGGGGAAGCTTTCTTT. Its protein is CASSSPYRGEAFF.

V and J are TRBV18 and TRBJ1-1; 9 bases fit TRBD1. V dropped 4 bases and J dropped 4; count of bases not matched to a gene: 4. Germline V gives CDR1 KGHSH, CDR2 LQKENI. This CDR3 is 14 amino acids long. In DNA form, the CDR3 reads TGTGCCAGCTCACGACAGGGGGGAGGCACTGAAGCTTTCTTT. Translating it yields CASSRQGGGTEAFF. Full variable domain (remainder filled in from reference TRBV18 and TRBJ1-1): NAGVMQNPRHLVRRRGQEARLRCSPMKGHSHVYWYRQLPEEGLKFMVYLQKENIIDESGMPKERFSAEFPKEGPSILRIQQVVRGDSAAYFCASSRQGGGTEAFFGQGTRLTVV.

The CDR3 nucleotides are TGTGCCAGCAGCGTAGGGCCTGACACAATATACGGAAATCAGCCCCAGCATTTT. As protein: CASSVGPDTIYGNQPQHF. The chain couples TRBV9 to TRBJ1-5; D gene uncertain. CDR3 length equals 18 residues. V lost 0 bases and J lost 4, with 20 bases in between. CDR1 and CDR2 (germline): SGDLS, YYNGEE.

The gene calls are TRBV7-7 and TRBJ1-5; no definite D call. V was trimmed by 7 bases and J by 5 bases, leaving 18 bases between them. CDR3 length: 15 amino acids. From germline, CDR1 is SSHAT and CDR2 FNYEAQ (reference sequence). CDR3 region: CASTPPAPWDQPQHF. Here the CDR3 DNA reads TGTGCCAGCACCCCCCCGGCTCCGTGGGATCAGCCCCAGCATTTT.